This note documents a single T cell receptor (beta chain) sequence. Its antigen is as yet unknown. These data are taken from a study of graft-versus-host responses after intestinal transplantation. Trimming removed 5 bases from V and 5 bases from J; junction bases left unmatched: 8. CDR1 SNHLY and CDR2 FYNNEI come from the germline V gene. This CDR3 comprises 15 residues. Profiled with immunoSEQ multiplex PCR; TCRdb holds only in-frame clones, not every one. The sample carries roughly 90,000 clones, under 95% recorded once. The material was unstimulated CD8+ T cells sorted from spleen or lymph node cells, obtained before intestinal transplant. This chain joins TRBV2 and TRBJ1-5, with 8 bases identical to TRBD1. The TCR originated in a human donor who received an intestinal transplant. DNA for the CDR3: TGTGCCAGCAGTCGGACAGGGCGGGAGCATCAGCCCCAGCATTTT. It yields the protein CASSRTGREHQPQHF.